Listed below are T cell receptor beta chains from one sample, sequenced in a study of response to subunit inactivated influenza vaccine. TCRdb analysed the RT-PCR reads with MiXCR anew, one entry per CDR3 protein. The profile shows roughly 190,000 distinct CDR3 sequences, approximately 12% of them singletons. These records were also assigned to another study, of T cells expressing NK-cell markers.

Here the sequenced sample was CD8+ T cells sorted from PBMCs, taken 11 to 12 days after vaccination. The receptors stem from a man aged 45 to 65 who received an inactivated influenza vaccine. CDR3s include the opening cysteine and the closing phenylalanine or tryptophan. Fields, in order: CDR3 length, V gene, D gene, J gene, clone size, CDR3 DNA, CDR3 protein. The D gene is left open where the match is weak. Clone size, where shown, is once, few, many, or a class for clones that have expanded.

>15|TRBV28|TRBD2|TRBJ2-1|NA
TGTGCCAGCAGTTTATGGGGCGGGAGGGCCGGTGAGCAGTTCTTC
CASSLWGGRAGEQFF
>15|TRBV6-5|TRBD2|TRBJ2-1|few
TGTGCCAGCAGTTCCCCGGAGCGGGACTACAATGAGCAGTTCTTC
CASSSPERDYNEQFF
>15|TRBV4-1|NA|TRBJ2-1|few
TGCGCCAGCAGCCAAGCTCGGGGCACCTACAATGAGCAGTTCTTC
CASSQARGTYNEQFF
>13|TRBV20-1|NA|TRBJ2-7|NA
TGCAGTGCAAAACGCTGGGGGAACTACGAGCAGTACTTC
CSAKRWGNYEQYF
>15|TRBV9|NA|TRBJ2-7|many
TGTGCCAGCAGCGTAGGGACTAACCTAGGCCACGAGCAGTACTTC
CASSVGTNLGHEQYF
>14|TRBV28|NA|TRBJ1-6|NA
TGTGCCAGCAGTTTTCCGACGGGACGTTCACCCCTCCACTTT
CASSFPTGRSPLHF
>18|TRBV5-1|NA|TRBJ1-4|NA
TGCGCCAGCAGCTTCCGGGGCCCCGCGGAGGCAACTAATGAAAAACTGTTTTTT
CASSFRGPAEATNEKLFF
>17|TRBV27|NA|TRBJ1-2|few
TGTGCCAGCAGTTTACAACCTCACGGGCCCGTCGAGGGAGGCTACACCTTC
CASSLQPHGPVEGGYTF
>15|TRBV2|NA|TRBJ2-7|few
TGTGCCAGCAGTGATACGGGGGCCATCTCCTACGAGCAGTACTTC
CASSDTGAISYEQYF
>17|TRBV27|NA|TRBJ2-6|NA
TGTGCCAGCAGTTTAGTGGGACCGATCTCTGGGGCCAACGTCCTGACTTTC
CASSLVGPISGANVLTF
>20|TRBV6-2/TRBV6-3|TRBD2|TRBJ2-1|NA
TGTGCCAGCAGTTTCTCCGGACTAGCGGGAGGTTTTGGGGCCTACAATGAGCAGTTCTTC
CASSFSGLAGGFGAYNEQFF
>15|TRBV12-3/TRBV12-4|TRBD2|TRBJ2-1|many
TGTGCCAGCAGTGGTACTAGCGGGACCTACAATGAGCAGTTCTTC
CASSGTSGTYNEQFF
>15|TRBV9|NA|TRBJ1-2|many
TGTGCCAGCAGCGTAGGAATCTCTACTAACTATGGCTACACCTTC
CASSVGISTNYGYTF
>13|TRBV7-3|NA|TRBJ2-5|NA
TGTGCCAGCAGCTTACACCGCCAGGAGACCCAGTACTTC
CASSLHRQETQYF
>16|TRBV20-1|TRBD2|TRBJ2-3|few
TGCAGTGCTAGAGTGGGACTAGCGCCTAGCACAGATACGCAGTATTTT
CSARVGLAPSTDTQYF
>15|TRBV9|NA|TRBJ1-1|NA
TGTGCCAGCAGCGTAGGATCTGGGAAGGGCACTGAAGCTTTCTTT
CASSVGSGKGTEAFF
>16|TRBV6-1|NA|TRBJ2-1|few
TGTGCCAGCAGTCCTCTCGGACGGGTCTCCTACAATGAGCAGTTCTTC
CASSPLGRVSYNEQFF
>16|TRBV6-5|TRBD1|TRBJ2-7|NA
TGTGCCAGCAGTTACTCGGAGTACAGGGGGTCCTACGAGCAGTACTTC
CASSYSEYRGSYEQYF
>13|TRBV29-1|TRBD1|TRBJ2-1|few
TGCAGCGTTGACGGGACAGGGATCGATGAGCAGTTCTTC
CSVDGTGIDEQFF
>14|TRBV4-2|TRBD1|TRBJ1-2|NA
TGTGCCAGCAGCCACCTCGGACAGGGAGATGGCTACACCTTC
CASSHLGQGDGYTF
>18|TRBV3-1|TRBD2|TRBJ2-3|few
TGTGCCAGCAGCCAAGAGATTAGCGGGTCCTGGACGACAGATACGCAGTATTTT
CASSQEISGSWTTDTQYF
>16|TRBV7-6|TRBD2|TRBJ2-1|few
TGTGCCAGCAGCCATCCTAGCGGGAGTACCTACAATGAGCAGTTCTTC
CASSHPSGSTYNEQFF
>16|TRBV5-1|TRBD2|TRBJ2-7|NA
TGCGCCAGCAGCCTAACGGGACTAGCGGGGGCCTACGAGCAGTACTTC
CASSLTGLAGAYEQYF
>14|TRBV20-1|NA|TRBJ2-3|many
TGCAGTGCTTCCGACGGCGTCTACACAGATACGCAGTATTTT
CSASDGVYTDTQYF
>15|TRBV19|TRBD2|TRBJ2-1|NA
TGTGCCAGTAGTATAAGTGGGAGGGCGGTTGGGGAGCAGTTCTTC
CASSISGRAVGEQFF
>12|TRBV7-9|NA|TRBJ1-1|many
TGTGCCAGCAGCTACACGAACACTGAAGCTTTCTTT
CASSYTNTEAFF
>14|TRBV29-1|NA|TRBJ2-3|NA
TGCAGCGCCCGAACAGGGCCCGACACAGATACGCAGTATTTT
CSARTGPDTDTQYF
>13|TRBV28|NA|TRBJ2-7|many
TGTGCCAGCAGTTTCGGGCGCGCCTACGAGCAGTACTTC
CASSFGRAYEQYF
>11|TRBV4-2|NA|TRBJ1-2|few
TGTGCCAGCAGCCAAGGCCCAAACTACACCTTC
CASSQGPNYTF
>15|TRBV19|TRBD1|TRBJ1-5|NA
TGTGCCAGTACCCTCCGACAGGGCCGCAATCAGCCCCAGCATTTT
CASTLRQGRNQPQHF
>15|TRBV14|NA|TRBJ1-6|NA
TGTGCCAGCAGCCGCTACAGCTCCTATAATTCACCCCTCCACTTT
CASSRYSSYNSPLHF
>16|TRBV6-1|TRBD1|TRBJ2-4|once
TGTGCCAGCAGGACCGGGACAGGGGGTTTTTGGAACATTCAGTACTTC
CASRTGTGGFWNIQYF
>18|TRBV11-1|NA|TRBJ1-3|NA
TGTGCCAGCAGCGCGGGGGGGAGTGGCAGGATACCTGGAAACACCATATATTTT
CASSAGGSGRIPGNTIYF
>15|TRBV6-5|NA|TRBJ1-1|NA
TGTGCCAGCAGTTACGGTACGGGGGTGAACACTGAAGCTTTCTTT
CASSYGTGVNTEAFF
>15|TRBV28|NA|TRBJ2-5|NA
TGTGCCAGCAGTACTGAATTTAGGGGGATAGAGACCCAGTACTTC
CASSTEFRGIETQYF
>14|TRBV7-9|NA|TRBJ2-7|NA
TGTGCCAGCAGGGAAGGGGGGCCAAAGTACGAGCAGTACTTC
CASREGGPKYEQYF
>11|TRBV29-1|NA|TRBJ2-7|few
TGCAGCGTTGAGTGGTCGGGGCAACAGGACTTC
CSVEWSGQQDF
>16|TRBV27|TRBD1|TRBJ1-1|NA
TGTGCCAGCAGCCCAAGACAGGGGGAAAGGAACACTGAAGCTTTCTTT
CASSPRQGERNTEAFF
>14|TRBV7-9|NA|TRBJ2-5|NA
TGTGCCAGCAGCTTAGGGGGGCTAAGGGTGACCCAGTACTTC
CASSLGGLRVTQYF